The entry below gives a single T cell receptor beta chain sequence along with its context. The antigen is not known. The data were obtained in a study of beta chain features in type 1 diabetes. Notes on the study in general: A potential PCR bias toward shorter templates would be equal in patient and control samples.

Germline V CDR1 and CDR2: MDHEN, SYDVKM. CDR3 length equals 15 residues. Trimming took 7 bases from V and 1 from J, leaving 16 bases between them. Isolated RNA was reverse transcribed in full, so expressed TCRB transcripts were sequenced. The table came from immunoSEQ multiplex PCR; TCRdb's copy has only in-frame clones and leaves some out. This table holds some 180,000 clones, about an eighth found once. A CD45RO/CCR7/CD25/CD127/CD95/CD27 panel sorted naive, central memory, regulatory and stem cell-like memory CD4+ cells. The rearrangement uses TRBV28 and TRBJ1-1; D perhaps matches TRBD1 (6 bases). This TCR derives from a woman aged 18-29 years in good health. The specimen was central memory CD4+ T cells from blood. CDR3 DNA: TGTGCCAGCAATATCCCCGGGACAACGAACACTGAAGCTTTCTTT. Translated, it gives CASNIPGTTNTEAFF.